The 19 T cell receptor beta chains below come from one sample, sequenced in a study of post-analysis software for immune sequencing data. Incorporated into the TCR beta cDNA libraries were unique molecular identifiers, which served to reduce PCR and sequencing biases. TCRdb re-derived calls from the PCR reads in MiXCR, one entry per CDR3 protein. The sample carries about 800,000 distinct CDR3 sequences, around 27% recorded once. Study-wide results and limits: The five TRBV segments detected at higher frequency in patients than in controls included TRBV5-6, TRBV5-1 and TRBV20-1.

Their antigens are not known. The specimen sequenced was blood. The receptors derive from a girl between 5 and 17 years old with multiple sclerosis.

This chain joins TRBV10-3 and TRBJ1-1, with D hard to call. This CDR3 is 13 amino acids long. Trimming took 10 bases from V and 1 from J, leaving 13 bases between them. CDR1 and CDR2 (germline): ENHRY, SYGVKD. The CDR3 is CANQPGRNTEAFF. DNA for the CDR3: TGTGCCAACCAACCCGGGCGGAACACTGAAGCTTTCTTT.

The chain employs TRBV12-3 or TRBV12-4 and TRBJ1-1; TRBD1 agrees at 12 bases. CDR3 length: 16 residues. V dropped 5 bases and J dropped 3; count of bases not matched to a gene: 7. The CDR3 is CASSQGQGARDTEAFF. In nucleotides, the CDR3 is TGTGCCAGCAGTCAGGGACAGGGGGCGCGAGACACTGAAGCTTTCTTT.

The chain uses TRBV5-4 and TRBJ2-4; 8 nucleotides match TRBD2. The DNA end is a closer match to TRBJ2-7, so the J assignment may be wrong. CDR3 length equals 14 residues. The germline V gene has CDR1 SGHNT and CDR2 YYREEE (reference sequence). The DNA for the CDR3 is TGTGCCAGCAGACGGGAGGGCCCGTCCTACGAGCAGTACTTC. It specifies CASRREGPSYEQYF.

The table lists this clonotype with a few counts. The chain joins TRBV10-3 to TRBJ2-5; no definite D call. CDR1 is ENHRY and CDR2 is SYGVKD in the germline V gene. This CDR3 has 13 residues. V lost 4 bases and J lost 5, with 11 bases in between. The CDR3 region is CAISVDPGETQYF. CDR3 nucleotides: TGTGCCATCAGTGTGGACCCTGGGGAGACCCAGTACTTC.

This clonotype was observed many times. The chain recombines TRBV20-1 with TRBJ2-1; possibly TRBD2 for D (5 bases). Germline lookup yields CDR1 DFQATT and CDR2 SNEGSKA (reference sequence). The CDR3 contains 14 residues. Trimming took 3 bases from V and 3 from J, leaving 12 bases between them. The CDR3 region is CSARFPADYNEQFF. The DNA of the CDR3 is TGCAGTGCTAGGTTTCCAGCGGACTACAATGAGCAGTTCTTC.

The chain combines TRBV20-1 with TRBJ2-1; D might be TRBD2 (6 bases). The germline V gene encodes CDR1 DFQATT and CDR2 SNEGSKA (reference sequence). CDR3 length equals 15 residues. V shed 6 bases and J shed 6 bases, with 21 bases lying between them. The CDR3: CSAIFRNGSPNEQFF. The CDR3 region has the DNA TGCAGTGCCATCTTTCGGAACGGGAGCCCCAATGAGCAGTTCTTC.

The J gene is TRBJ2-1, the V gene TRBV5-1; weak D call: TRBD2 (6 bases). Looked up from germline, CDR1 is SGHRS and CDR2 is YFSETQ. V was clipped by 3 bases and J by 0 bases, with 13 bases between them. This CDR3 region has 16 residues. CDR3: CASSSTSGSSYNEQFF. The CDR3 DNA follows: TGCGCCAGCAGCTCGACCTCCGGGAGCTCCTACAATGAGCAGTTCTTC.

A remark on this clonotype: At one of its ends the junction is not consistent with the germline gene, which may arise from a read error. This chain uses TRBV20-1 with TRBJ2-4, with D possibly called TRBD1 or TRBD2 (5 bases each). Germline CDR1 is DFQATT and CDR2 is SNEGSKA (reference sequence). The CDR3 consists of 12 residues. The CDR3 protein is CSATVGVNIQYF. In nucleotides, the CDR3 is TGCAGCGCTACAGTGGGGGTTAACATTCAGTACTTC.

The chain recombines TRBV20-1 with TRBJ2-1; no clear D gene. Per the germline V gene, CDR1 is DFQATT and CDR2 is SNEGSKA (reference sequence). This CDR3 is 11 amino acids long. With 5 bases removed from V and 12 bases from J, the gap between germline ends came to 14 bases. The CDR3 reads CSAAPKSRQFF. CDR3 bases: TGCAGTGCTGCCCCTAAGTCTAGGCAGTTCTTC.

In its sample, this clonotype was seen a few times. The chain recombines TRBV20-1 with TRBJ2-7; TRBD1 agrees at 8 bases. Germline loops: CDR1 DFQATT, CDR2 SNEGSKA (reference sequence). The CDR3 has 15 amino acids. The junction had 12 bases not matched to a gene; V was cut back by 5 bases and J by 3 bases. Here the CDR3 reads CSALSRGLEHYEQYF. In DNA form, the CDR3 reads TGCAGTGCTTTAAGCAGGGGGCTTGAACACTACGAGCAGTACTTC.

This clonotype came up a few times. The CDR3 sequence is CSASPRDRDEQYF. In DNA, the CDR3 is TGCAGTGCGAGCCCCCGGGACAGGGACGAGCAGTACTTC. This rearrangement joins TRBV20-1 to TRBJ2-7, with 9 bases that match TRBD1. Germline CDR1 reads DFQATT; CDR2 reads SNEGSKA (reference sequence). The CDR3 length is 13 residues. Unmatched junction bases numbered 8, after V lost 6 bases and J lost 5 bases.

The chain has TRBV20-1 and TRBJ1-6; D unclear. The CDR3 is made up of 18 amino acids. Looked up from germline, CDR1 is DFQATT and CDR2 is SNEGSKA (reference sequence). V was trimmed by 0 bases and J by 5 bases, leaving 20 bases between them. CDR3 in amino acids: CSARDFLGSSSDNSPLHF. The CDR3 DNA reads as TGCAGTGCTAGAGATTTTTTGGGCAGTTCGTCAGATAATTCACCCCTCCACTTT.

In DNA, the CDR3 is TGTGCCAGCAGCTTAGGGGACCGGAACCCCTACGAGCAGTACTTC. Translated, it gives CASSLGDRNPYEQYF. The V and J genes are TRBV7-9 and TRBJ2-7; D could derive from TRBD1 or TRBD2 (5 bases each). CDR1 and CDR2 from the germline V gene are SEHNR and FQNEAQ (reference sequence). The CDR3 is 15 amino acids. V gave up 1 base and J gave up 2 bases, with 12 bases separating them.

This clonotype was seen a handful of times. The chain joins TRBV9 to TRBJ2-3, with TRBD2 identical over 14 bases. Germline V CDR1 and CDR2: SGDLS, YYNGEE. J was trimmed by 1 base and V by 4 bases; bases with no gene match: 5. CDR3 size: 17 residues. CDR3 DNA sequence: TGTGCCAGCAGCCCCGGACTAGCGGGAGGACGCACAGATACGCAGTATTTT. Protein sequence: CASSPGLAGGRTDTQYF.

The genes are TRBV6-1 and TRBJ2-6; the D is unclear. The germline CDR1 and CDR2 sequences are MNHNS and SASEGT. The CDR3 contains 17 residues. V lost 6 bases to trimming and J lost 0 bases, with 15 bases between them. In DNA, the CDR3 is TGTGCCAGCAGCTCCTGGTCTGATCGCTCTGGGGCCAACGTCCTGACTTTC. As protein: CASSSWSDRSGANVLTF.

The rearrangement joins TRBV7-9 to TRBJ1-2, with D possibly TRBD1 on 5 matching bases. The CDR3 contains 13 residues. Germline loops: CDR1 SEHNR, CDR2 FQNEAQ (reference sequence). V lost 4 bases, J lost 6 bases, and 12 bases lay in between. CDR3 DNA: TGTGCCAGCAGCTCCTTTAGGGGCGATGGCTACACCTTC. This encodes CASSSFRGDGYTF.

This clonotype came up a few times. The chain combines TRBV4-1 with TRBJ1-1; no firm D call. The V gene's germline CDR1 is MGHRA and CDR2 YSYEKL. Trimming removed 6 bases from V and 5 bases from J, with 16 bases in between. CDR3 length equals 14 residues. CDR3 in amino acids: CASRGFDGGTEAFF. The CDR3 DNA is TGCGCCAGCAGGGGGTTCGATGGAGGGACTGAAGCTTTCTTT.

The DNA for the CDR3 is TGTGCCAGCAGTTTATCCTATAACTATGGCTACACCTTC. Translating it yields CASSLSYNYGYTF. The chain is built from TRBV28 and TRBJ1-2, with no clear D. The CDR3 is 13 residues long. With 1 base removed from V and 1 base from J, the gap between germline ends came to 4 bases. Germline V CDR1 and CDR2: MDHEN, SYDVKM.

This clonotype came up once. At one end, the junction sequence differs from germline, possibly due to a read error. The rearrangement uses TRBV11-2 and TRBJ2-7, with TRBD2 matching over 16 bases. CDR3 size: 22 residues. Germline-derived CDR1 and CDR2 are SGHAT and FQNNGV. The CDR3 sequence: CANSSRAPGLAGGQRRSYEQYF. The CDR3 bases are TGTGCCAACAGCTCCCGTGCCCCGGGACTAGCGGGAGGGCAACGGCGTTCCTACGAGCAGTACTTC.